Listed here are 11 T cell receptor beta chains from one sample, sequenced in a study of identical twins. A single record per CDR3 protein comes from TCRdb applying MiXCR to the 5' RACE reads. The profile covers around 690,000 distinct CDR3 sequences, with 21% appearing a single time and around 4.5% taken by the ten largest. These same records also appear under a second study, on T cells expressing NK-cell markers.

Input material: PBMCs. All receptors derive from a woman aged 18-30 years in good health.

For the CDR3, the DNA is TGTGCCAGCAGCTCCCCTCCCCCAGCGGATGAGCAGTTCTTC. It is translated as CASSSPPPADEQFF. This chain connects TRBV7-2 to TRBJ2-1; the D gene is possibly TRBD2 (5 bases). Germline CDR1 is SGHTA and CDR2 is FQGNSA. The CDR3 has 14 residues. Trimming removed 4 bases from V and 8 bases from J, with 15 bases in between.

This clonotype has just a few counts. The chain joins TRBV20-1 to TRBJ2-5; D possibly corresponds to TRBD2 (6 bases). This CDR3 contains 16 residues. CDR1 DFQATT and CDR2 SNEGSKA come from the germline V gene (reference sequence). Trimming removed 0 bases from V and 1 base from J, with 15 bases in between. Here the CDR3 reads CSARDGVLTSQETQYF. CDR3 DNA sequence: TGCAGTGCTAGAGATGGAGTTTTGACTAGCCAAGAGACCCAGTACTTC.

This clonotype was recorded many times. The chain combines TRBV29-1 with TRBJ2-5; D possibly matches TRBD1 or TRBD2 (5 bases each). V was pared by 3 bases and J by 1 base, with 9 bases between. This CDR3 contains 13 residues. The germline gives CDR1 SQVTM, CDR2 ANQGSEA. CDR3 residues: CSVDRDLQETQYF. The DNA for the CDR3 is TGCAGCGTTGATCGGGACCTCCAAGAGACCCAGTACTTC.

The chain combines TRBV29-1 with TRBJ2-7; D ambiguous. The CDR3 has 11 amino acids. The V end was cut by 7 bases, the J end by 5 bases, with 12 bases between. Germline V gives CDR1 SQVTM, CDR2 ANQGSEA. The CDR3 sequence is CSAESGDEQYF. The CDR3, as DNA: TGCAGCGCAGAATCTGGCGACGAGCAGTACTTC.

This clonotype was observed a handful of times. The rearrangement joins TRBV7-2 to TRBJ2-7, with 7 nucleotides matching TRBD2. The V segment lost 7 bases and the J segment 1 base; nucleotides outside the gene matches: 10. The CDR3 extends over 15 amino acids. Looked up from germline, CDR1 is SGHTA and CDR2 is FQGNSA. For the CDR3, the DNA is TGTGCCAGCACCCAGCGGGCTAGCGGATCCTACGAGCAGTACTTC. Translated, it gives CASTQRASGSYEQYF. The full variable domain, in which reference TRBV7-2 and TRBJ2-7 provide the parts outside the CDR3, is GAGVSQSPSNKVTEKGKDVELRCDPISGHTALYWYRQSLGQGLEFLIYFQGNSAPDKSGLPSDRFSAERTGGSVSTLTIQRTQQEDSAVYLCASTQRASGSYEQYFGPGTRLTVT.

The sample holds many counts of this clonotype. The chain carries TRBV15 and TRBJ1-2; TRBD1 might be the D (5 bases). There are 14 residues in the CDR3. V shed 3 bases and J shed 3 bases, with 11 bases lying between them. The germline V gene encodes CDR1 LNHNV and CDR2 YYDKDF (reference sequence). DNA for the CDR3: TGTGCCACCAGCAGTGGGACCGGTGACTATGGCTACACCTTC. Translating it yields CATSSGTGDYGYTF.

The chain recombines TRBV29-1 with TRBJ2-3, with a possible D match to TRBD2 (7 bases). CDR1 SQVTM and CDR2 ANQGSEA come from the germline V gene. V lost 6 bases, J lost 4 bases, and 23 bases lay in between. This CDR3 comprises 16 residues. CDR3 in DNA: TGCAGCGTCCAGAAGGGGGGGGGGCCTAGAGCAGATACGCAGTATTTT. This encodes CSVQKGGGPRADTQYF.

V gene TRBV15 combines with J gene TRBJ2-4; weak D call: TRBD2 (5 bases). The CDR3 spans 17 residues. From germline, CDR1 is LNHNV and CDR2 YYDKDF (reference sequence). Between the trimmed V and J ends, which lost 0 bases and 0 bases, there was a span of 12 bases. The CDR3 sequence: CATSRDFGGLAKNIQYF. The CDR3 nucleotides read TGTGCCACCAGCAGAGATTTTGGAGGACTAGCCAAAAACATTCAGTACTTC.

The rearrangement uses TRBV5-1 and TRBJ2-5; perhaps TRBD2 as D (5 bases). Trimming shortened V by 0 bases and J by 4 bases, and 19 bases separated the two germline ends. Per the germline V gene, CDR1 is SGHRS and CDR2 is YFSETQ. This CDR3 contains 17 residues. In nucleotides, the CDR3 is TGCGCCAGCAGCTTGGGTGGGAGTGGTTCGTTTACAGAGACCCAGTACTTC. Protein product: CASSLGGSGSFTETQYF.

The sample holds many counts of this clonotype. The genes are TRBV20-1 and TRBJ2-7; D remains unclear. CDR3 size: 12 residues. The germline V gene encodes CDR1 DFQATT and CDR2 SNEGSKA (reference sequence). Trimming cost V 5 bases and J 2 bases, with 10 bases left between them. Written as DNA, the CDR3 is TGCAGTGCTGCAGACCAGACCTACGAGCAGTACTTC. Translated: CSAADQTYEQYF.

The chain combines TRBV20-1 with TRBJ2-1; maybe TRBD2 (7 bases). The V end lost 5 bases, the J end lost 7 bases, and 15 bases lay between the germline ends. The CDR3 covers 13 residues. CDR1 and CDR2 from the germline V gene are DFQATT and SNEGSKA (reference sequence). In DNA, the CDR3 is TGCAGTGCTGAGGGGGGGCCATCGAATGAGCAGTTCTTC. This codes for CSAEGGPSNEQFF.